These 28 T cell receptor beta chains were sequenced from one sample in a study of T cells after yellow fever vaccination (dated by TCRdb to the late 2010s). The sample's treatment or condition label, decoded: live attenuated yellow fever vaccine strain. The method was 5' RACE. Instrument used: Illumina NovaSeq 6000. Starting from the raw public reads, TCRdb applied fastp trimming at Q25, assembled clones with MiXCR and retained in-frame beta chains. Entries are consolidated by CDR3 protein sequence, retaining the most common genes and DNA. Present in this sample are 250,000 or so distinct CDR3 sequences, about 3.7% of which were seen just once. Over 15% of the sample is taken by the ten largest. This material consisted of PBMCs, taken 15 days after the yellow fever booster vaccination. These receptors were taken from a man aged 18-30 years who received the YFV17D yellow fever vaccine.

This clonotype was counted ten times or more. The V and J genes are TRBV5-1 and TRBJ2-1; the D gene is possibly TRBD2 (6 bases). CDR1 and CDR2 (germline): SGHRS, YFSETQ. V was pared by 0 bases and J by 3 bases, with 10 bases between. This CDR3 comprises 15 residues. This CDR3 is CASSLGSGGYNEQFF. The CDR3, as DNA: TGCGCCAGCAGCTTGGGTAGCGGAGGCTACAATGAGCAGTTCTTC.

In this sample, this clonotype turned up many times. This chain links TRBV7-2 with TRBJ2-1, with D possibly called TRBD1 or TRBD2 (6 bases each). This CDR3 has 14 amino acids. Germline V gene data show CDR1 as SGHTA and CDR2 as FQGNSA. Between the trimmed V and J ends, which lost 5 bases and 10 bases, there was a span of 18 bases. The DNA of the CDR3 is TGTGCCAGCAGCGGCTTACGGGGGCGAGGAGAGCAGTTCTTC. Translated, it gives CASSGLRGRGEQFF.

The sample holds many counts of this clonotype. CDR3 coding DNA: TGCAGTGCTAGAGATATGCAGGGAGCCTACGAGCAGTACGTC. It translates to CSARDMQGAYEQYV. The gene calls are TRBV20-1 and TRBJ2-7; D could derive from TRBD1 or TRBD2 (5 bases each). Germline V gene lookup returns CDR1 DFQATT and CDR2 SNEGSKA (reference sequence). This CDR3 comprises 14 residues. Trimming left V 0 bases short and J 2 bases short, with 11 bases between.

Points on this clonotype: A read error is possible here, since a much larger clone lies one base away. CDR3 sequence reads: CVSSPYLGANQPQHF. DNA of the CDR3: TGTGTCAGCAGTCCCTATCTCGGGGCGAATCAGCCCCAGCATTTT. This chain uses TRBV12-3 or TRBV12-4 with TRBJ1-5, with D perhaps TRBD1 (5 bases). The CDR3 contains 15 residues.

This clonotype has a count of ten or more. The chain recombines TRBV5-1 with TRBJ2-7; D remains ambiguous. Germline loops: CDR1 SGHRS, CDR2 YFSETQ. The CDR3 covers 11 residues. Trimming removed 0 bases from V and 6 bases from J, with 4 bases in between. The CDR3 reads CASSLGPEQYF. The CDR3, as DNA: TGCGCCAGCAGCTTGGGCCCCGAGCAGTACTTC.

This clonotype showed up many times. V and J are TRBV24-1 and TRBJ1-5; D gene ambiguous. With 6 bases removed from V and 4 bases from J, the gap between germline ends came to 9 bases. The CDR3 loop spans 13 amino acids. CDR1 is KGHDR and CDR2 is SFDVKD in the germline V gene. For the CDR3, the DNA is TGTGCCACCAGTCCAGGTTGGAATCAGCCCCAGCATTTT. Protein: CATSPGWNQPQHF.

This clonotype occurred many times. The chain couples TRBV10-1 to TRBJ2-3, with 10 positions matching TRBD2. Trimming took 6 bases from V and 3 from J; bases not matched to a gene: 9. The CDR3 has 16 amino acids. Germline V CDR1 and CDR2: WNHNN, SYGVQD (reference sequence). In DNA, the CDR3 is TGCGCCAGCAGCCTCCAGCCTAGCGGGGGTACAGATACGCAGTATTTT. Residues: CASSLQPSGGTDTQYF.

This clonotype showed up many times. The chain recombines TRBV5-1 with TRBJ2-2, with D unresolved. V dropped 3 bases and J dropped 5 bases, with 11 bases sitting between them. This CDR3 has 14 residues. CDR1 is SGHRS, CDR2 YFSETQ, per germline. The CDR3 sequence: CASSSQEFTGELFF. DNA for the CDR3: TGCGCCAGCAGCTCGCAGGAATTTACCGGGGAGCTGTTTTTT.

The table lists this clonotype with many counts. The gene calls are TRBV4-1 and TRBJ2-2, with 7 bases fitting TRBD2. Germline V CDR1 and CDR2: MGHRA, YSYEKL. V gave up 3 bases and J gave up 1 base; unmatched junction bases: 5. CDR3 length equals 16 residues. For the CDR3, the DNA is TGCGCCAGCAGCCATCTTCAGCGGGGGAACACCGGGGAGCTGTTTTTT. Translation: CASSHLQRGNTGELFF.

This clonotype was seen at least ten times. This chain links TRBV5-1 with TRBJ2-3; D is uncertain. V shed 0 bases and J shed 2 bases, with 10 bases lying between them. This CDR3 is built from 15 residues. CDR1 SGHRS and CDR2 YFSETQ come from the germline V gene. CDR3 sequence reads: CASSLAPGATDTQYF. CDR3 nucleotide sequence: TGCGCCAGCAGCTTGGCTCCAGGAGCCACAGATACGCAGTATTTT.

This clonotype was detected ten times or more. The rearrangement links TRBV6-5 to TRBJ2-7; the D gene is possibly TRBD1 (6 bases). Deletions cut 8 bases from V and 5 bases from J, with 10 bases between. This CDR3 has 11 residues. Germline V gene sequence: CDR1 MNHEY, CDR2 SVGAGI. The CDR3 loop is CASAQGHEQYF. In nucleotides, the CDR3 is TGTGCCAGCGCACAGGGCCACGAGCAGTACTTC.

This clonotype was found many times. The CDR3 region is CASSYGDRGAHGYTF. The CDR3 DNA is TGTGCCAGCAGTTACGGGGACAGGGGGGCCCATGGCTACACCTTC. The chain is built from TRBV6-2 or TRBV6-3 and TRBJ1-2, with TRBD1 identical over 11 bases. Per germline, CDR1 MNHEY and CDR2 SVGEGT. The CDR3 has 15 residues. After removal of 2 bases from V and 6 bases from J, the junction contained 5 bases not matched to a gene.

The chain carries TRBV3-1 and TRBJ2-2; possible D gene TRBD2, 6 bases. This CDR3 spans 16 amino acids. Trimming removed 6 bases at V and 5 bases at J, with 19 bases between. Germline lookup yields CDR1 LGHDT and CDR2 YNNKEL (reference sequence). The CDR3 DNA is TGTGCCAGCAGACAGTTGGCGGGATATGGGACCGGGGAGCTGTTTTTT. Protein sequence: CASRQLAGYGTGELFF.

Ten or more counts support this clonotype. This chain joins TRBV5-1 and TRBJ2-5; no clear D. The CDR3 covers 15 residues. The V gene's germline CDR1 is SGHRS and CDR2 YFSETQ. V was trimmed by 4 bases and J by 1 base, leaving 14 bases between them. The CDR3 region is CASSPGHGSQETQYF. DNA for the CDR3: TGCGCCAGCAGCCCCGGCCATGGCAGCCAAGAGACCCAGTACTTC.

This clonotype has ten or more counts. The V call is TRBV5-8, the J call TRBJ2-5; D remains ambiguous. Germline V gives CDR1 SGHTS, CDR2 YDEGEE. Trimming shortened V by 0 bases and J by 2 bases, and 14 bases separated the two germline ends. The CDR3 totals 16 residues. In DNA, the CDR3 is TGTGCCAGCAGCTTGGGGTACAACAGCGAACAAGAGACCCAGTACTTC. Residues: CASSLGYNSEQETQYF.

This clonotype has a count of ten or more. V gene TRBV12-3 or TRBV12-4 combines with J gene TRBJ2-7, with D perhaps matching TRBD1 (7 bases). The CDR3 runs 15 residues. Trimming shortened V by 0 bases and J by 4 bases, and 13 bases separated the two germline ends. CDR3 residues: CASSLAAAGGYEQYV. CDR3 in DNA: TGTGCCAGCAGTTTAGCGGCGGCAGGGGGGTACGAGCAGTACGTC.

This clonotype was observed many times. The chain carries TRBV5-1 and TRBJ2-7; TRBD2 matches 9 bases. Losses at the gene ends were 6 bases for V and 5 bases for J; bases not matched to a gene: 9. Germline CDR1 and CDR2: SGHRS and YFSETQ. The CDR3 length is 14 residues. Written as DNA, the CDR3 is TGCGCCAGCAATCAGGGTCTAGCGGGGAACGAGCAGTACTTC. It is translated as CASNQGLAGNEQYF.

In this sample, this clonotype turned up many times. The J gene is TRBJ2-1, the V gene TRBV7-2; TRBD2 matches at 10 bases. V gave up 5 bases and J gave up 2 bases; unmatched junction bases: 3. Germline V lookup: CDR1 SGHTA, CDR2 FQGNSA. This CDR3 spans 15 amino acids. CDR3 in DNA: TGTGCCAGCAGCCAGCTAGCGGGGGCCTACAATGAGCAGTTCTTC. Its translation is CASSQLAGAYNEQFF. Full variable domain (missing parts from reference TRBV7-2 and TRBJ2-1): GAGVSQSPSNKVTEKGKDVELRCDPISGHTALYWYRQSLGQGLEFLIYFQGNSAPDKSGLPSDRFSAERTGGSVSTLTIQRTQQEDSAVYLCASSQLAGAYNEQFFGPGTRLTVL.

This clonotype appeared many times. The CDR3 is CASSHQTSGGLGTDTQYF. CDR3 DNA: TGTGCCAGCAGCCACCAGACTAGCGGGGGGTTGGGCACAGATACGCAGTATTTT. The V call is TRBV6-5, the J call TRBJ2-3; 13 bases map to TRBD2. Trimming at V came to 6 bases and at J to 1 base, leaving 10 bases not matched to a gene. The CDR3 spans 18 residues. In germline, CDR1 is MNHEY, CDR2 SVGAGI.

This clonotype was found a few times. At one end, the junction sequence differs from germline, possibly due to a read error. The J gene is TRBJ1-4, the V gene TRBV7-9; no clear D. The CDR3 sequence is 17 residues long. Germline V lookup: CDR1 SEHNR, CDR2 FQNEAQ (reference sequence). The DNA for the CDR3 is TGTGCCAGCAGTGATGGGTTTCCACGAGGAACTAATGAGAAACTGTTTTTT. This sequence encodes CASSDGFPRGTNEKLFF.

This clonotype was found many times. The genes are TRBV5-1 and TRBJ2-7; D not certain. This CDR3 is 12 amino acids long. V shed 4 bases and J shed 5 bases, with 10 bases lying between them. Germline loops: CDR1 SGHRS, CDR2 YFSETQ. The CDR3 is CASSVVAHEQYF. In nucleotides, the CDR3 is TGCGCCAGCAGCGTGGTAGCCCACGAGCAGTACTTC.

Ten or more counts support this clonotype. V and J are TRBV7-2 and TRBJ2-7, with D uncertain. CDR1 is SGHTA and CDR2 is FQGNSA in the germline V gene. Trimming cost V 5 bases and J 3 bases, with 5 bases left between them. The CDR3 sequence is 11 residues long. This CDR3 reads CASSLFYEQYF. DNA for the CDR3: TGTGCCAGCAGCCTCTTCTACGAGCAGTACTTC.

The chain has TRBV12-5 and TRBJ1-5, with 7 bases matching TRBD1. V shed 6 bases and J 0 bases; nucleotides not matched to a gene: 5. The germline V gene encodes CDR1 LGHNT and CDR2 FRNRAP. The CDR3 covers 15 residues. CDR3 residues: CASGGGQYSNQPQHF. The CDR3 bases are TGTGCTAGTGGCGGGGGACAGTATAGCAATCAGCCCCAGCATTTT.

This clonotype was found a few times. V is TRBV12-3 or TRBV12-4 and J is TRBJ1-6; the D is unclear. Trimming took off 6 bases at V and 9 bases at J, with 18 bases between the two ends. CDR3 length: 15 residues. This chain's CDR3 is CASSPPFWFGSPLHF. The CDR3 bases are TGTGCCAGCAGCCCGCCATTTTGGTTTGGTTCACCCCTCCACTTT.

This clonotype was seen many times. The chain uses TRBV20-1 and TRBJ1-2; perhaps TRBD1 as D (5 bases). CDR3 size: 15 residues. Germline-derived CDR1 and CDR2 are DFQATT and SNEGSKA (reference sequence). V was pared by 5 bases and J by 0 bases, with 16 bases between. The CDR3 DNA reads as TGCAGTGCTGGCGGGGGGGGATTCTCTAACTATGGCTACACCTTC. The encoded protein is CSAGGGGFSNYGYTF.

This clonotype came up many times. This chain links TRBV5-1 with TRBJ2-7; tentatively, D is TRBD1 or TRBD2 (5 bases each). V dropped 1 base and J dropped 3 bases, with 14 bases sitting between them. Germline-derived CDR1 and CDR2 are SGHRS and YFSETQ. CDR3 length: 15 residues. CDR3 in amino acids: CASSLSPGTNYEQYF. The DNA for the CDR3 is TGCGCCAGCAGCTTGAGTCCCGGGACCAACTACGAGCAGTACTTC.

There are many counts of this clonotype. The V gene is TRBV12-3 or TRBV12-4, the J gene TRBJ2-2, with D perhaps being TRBD1 or TRBD2 (5 bases each). The CDR3 length is 15 residues. Deletions cut 2 bases from V and 5 bases from J, with 12 bases between. CDR3 nucleotide sequence: TGTGCCAGCAGTTTATGGGATTGGGGGACCGGGGAGCTGTTTTTT. Translation gives CASSLWDWGTGELFF.

In its sample, this clonotype was seen a few times. This chain connects TRBV5-1 to TRBJ2-3; either TRBD1 or TRBD2 may supply D (5 bases each). The CDR3 totals 11 residues. The germline V gene encodes CDR1 SGHRS and CDR2 YFSETQ. V was shortened by 5 bases and J by 6 bases, with 7 bases between the two germline ends. The CDR3 region is CASRWGDTQYF. In nucleotides, the CDR3 is TGCGCCAGCAGATGGGGGGATACGCAGTATTTT.